A selection of T cell receptor beta chains follows, all from one sample in a study of T cells in Graves' hyperthyroidism and ophthalmopathy. In TCRdb, the multiplex PCR reads were re-called with MiXCR into one record per CDR3 protein. The sample includes hundreds of thousands of distinct CDR3 sequences, about 16% seen only once; the top ten take 30% to 35%. The sequencing input was blood. These TCRs come from a woman aged 25 to 39 with Graves' hyperthyroidism. The CDR3 runs from the conserved cysteine through the conserved F or W. A D gene is named only where the DNA matches it firmly. The size of a clone is reported for some rows only, either as once, few or many, or as a class for expanded clones.

j_gene: TRBJ1-1; abundance: once; v_gene: TRBV5-4; d_gene: TRBD1; CDR3aa: CASTPGTGGESATEAFF; CDR3nt: TGTGCCAGCACCCCGGGAACAGGGGGCGAGTCGGCCACTGAAGCTTTCTTT
j_gene: TRBJ2-1; abundance: many; v_gene: TRBV27; d_gene: TRBD2; CDR3aa: CASTDGGWNNEQFF; CDR3nt: TGTGCCAGCACGGACGGGGGGTGGAACAATGAGCAGTTCTTC
j_gene: TRBJ1-1; abundance: few; v_gene: TRBV9; d_gene: TRBD1; CDR3aa: CASGVGGTNTEAFF; CDR3nt: TGTGCCAGCGGCGTAGGGGGCACGAACACTGAAGCTTTCTTT
j_gene: TRBJ1-1; abundance: few; v_gene: TRBV29-1; d_gene: .; CDR3aa: CSVGRWDTEAFF; CDR3nt: TGCAGCGTAGGACGGTGGGACACTGAAGCTTTCTTT
j_gene: TRBJ2-1; abundance: .; v_gene: TRBV2; d_gene: TRBD2; CDR3aa: CASRGGTAAGNEQFF; CDR3nt: TGTGCCAGCAGGGGGGGGACCGCTGCTGGCAATGAGCAGTTCTTC
j_gene: TRBJ2-6; abundance: .; v_gene: TRBV5-4; d_gene: TRBD2; CDR3aa: CASSQLGLVGANVLTF; CDR3nt: TGTGCCAGCAGCCAACTAGGACTAGTTGGGGCCAACGTCCTGACTTTC
j_gene: TRBJ2-1; abundance: .; v_gene: TRBV11-2; d_gene: TRBD2; CDR3aa: CASSYISGRAGNEQFF; CDR3nt: TGTGCCAGCAGCTACATTAGCGGGAGGGCGGGCAATGAGCAGTTCTTC
j_gene: TRBJ1-3; abundance: few; v_gene: TRBV15; d_gene: .; CDR3aa: CATRAGQGRGNTIYF; CDR3nt: TGTGCCACGAGGGCAGGGCAGGGAAGAGGAAACACCATATATTTT
j_gene: TRBJ2-3; abundance: .; v_gene: TRBV19; d_gene: TRBD2; CDR3aa: CTSTTRGRAVGTDTQYF; CDR3nt: TGTACCAGTACGACTCGCGGGAGGGCCGTCGGCACAGATACGCAGTATTTT
j_gene: TRBJ2-7; abundance: .; v_gene: TRBV10-2; d_gene: .; CDR3aa: CASRGTSTYEQYF; CDR3nt: TGCGCCAGCAGAGGCACTAGTACCTACGAGCAGTACTTC
j_gene: TRBJ2-7; abundance: few; v_gene: TRBV20-1; d_gene: .; CDR3aa: CSAEKARYEQYF; CDR3nt: TGCAGTGCAGAAAAAGCCCGCTACGAGCAGTACTTC
j_gene: TRBJ2-2; abundance: many; v_gene: TRBV18; d_gene: TRBD1; CDR3aa: CASSLLTDRNGELFF; CDR3nt: TGTGCCAGCTCCCTCTTAACGGACAGGAACGGGGAGCTGTTTTTT
j_gene: TRBJ2-1; abundance: many; v_gene: TRBV6-1; d_gene: .; CDR3aa: CASGDNEQFF; CDR3nt: TGTGCCAGCGGTGACAATGAGCAGTTCTTC
j_gene: TRBJ2-5; abundance: many; v_gene: TRBV20-1; d_gene: .; CDR3aa: CSARGAARPDRYQETQYF; CDR3nt: TGCAGTGCTAGAGGGGCGGCCAGGCCGGATCGGTACCAAGAGACCCAGTACTTC
j_gene: TRBJ2-7; abundance: many; v_gene: TRBV5-1; d_gene: .; CDR3aa: CASSLVRGGKSYEQYF; CDR3nt: TGCGCCAGCAGCTTGGTACGAGGCGGGAAATCCTACGAGCAGTACTTC
j_gene: TRBJ2-7; abundance: many; v_gene: TRBV6-1; d_gene: TRBD2; CDR3aa: CASVRRGGIHEQYF; CDR3nt: TGTGCCAGCGTCAGACGGGGGGGGATCCACGAGCAGTACTTC
j_gene: TRBJ1-2; abundance: .; v_gene: TRBV28; d_gene: TRBD1; CDR3aa: CASSLVAGGVLNFNYGYTF; CDR3nt: TGTGCCAGCAGTTTGGTTGCAGGGGGCGTGCTTAATTTCAACTATGGCTACACCTTC
j_gene: TRBJ2-1; abundance: many; v_gene: TRBV11-3; d_gene: TRBD2; CDR3aa: CASSPTGTNNNEQFF; CDR3nt: TGTGCCAGCAGCCCCACCGGGACTAATAACAATGAGCAGTTCTTC
j_gene: TRBJ2-1; abundance: .; v_gene: TRBV15; d_gene: .; CDR3aa: CATRTPNNEQFF; CDR3nt: TGTGCCACTAGGACTCCCAACAATGAGCAGTTCTTC
j_gene: TRBJ2-7; abundance: many; v_gene: TRBV2; d_gene: TRBD2; CDR3aa: CASSEEGLAGGDYEQYF; CDR3nt: TGTGCCAGCAGTGAGGAAGGACTAGCGGGAGGGGACTACGAGCAGTACTTC
j_gene: TRBJ2-1; abundance: .; v_gene: TRBV20-1; d_gene: TRBD2; CDR3aa: CSARSGTSGGSEQFF; CDR3nt: TGCAGTGCTAGGAGTGGGACTAGCGGGGGTAGTGAGCAGTTCTTC
j_gene: TRBJ1-4; abundance: .; v_gene: TRBV27; d_gene: TRBD1; CDR3aa: CASSGTRDRGEKLFF; CDR3nt: TGTGCCAGCAGTGGAACCCGGGACAGGGGTGAAAAACTGTTTTTT
j_gene: TRBJ2-3; abundance: .; v_gene: TRBV5-4; d_gene: TRBD2; CDR3aa: CASSSKLATSTDTQYF; CDR3nt: TGTGCCAGCAGCAGTAAACTAGCGACTAGCACAGATACGCAGTATTTT
j_gene: TRBJ1-5; abundance: many; v_gene: TRBV29-1; d_gene: .; CDR3aa: CSVDGDGAQPQHF; CDR3nt: TGCAGCGTTGATGGGGATGGAGCTCAGCCCCAGCATTTT
j_gene: TRBJ1-6; abundance: few; v_gene: TRBV19; d_gene: .; CDR3aa: CATAQGTNSPLHF; CDR3nt: TGTGCCACAGCCCAGGGGACGAATTCACCCCTCCACTTT
j_gene: TRBJ2-5; abundance: .; v_gene: TRBV5-1; d_gene: .; CDR3aa: CASSLKDGVETQYF; CDR3nt: TGCGCCAGCAGCTTGAAGGACGGGGTTGAGACCCAGTACTTC
j_gene: TRBJ1-3; abundance: .; v_gene: TRBV6-1; d_gene: .; CDR3aa: CASNGAGSSGNTIYF; CDR3nt: TGTGCCAGCAACGGGGCGGGGAGCTCTGGAAACACCATATATTTT
j_gene: TRBJ1-6; abundance: .; v_gene: TRBV28; d_gene: .; CDR3aa: CASSRGTLVVALHF; CDR3nt: TGTGCCAGCAGCCGCGGGACTCTCGTGGTAGCCCTCCACTTT
j_gene: TRBJ1-3; abundance: many; v_gene: TRBV20-1; d_gene: .; CDR3aa: CSAKQGFAGNTIYF; CDR3nt: TGCAGTGCTAAACAGGGATTCGCTGGAAACACCATATATTTT
j_gene: TRBJ2-1; abundance: many; v_gene: TRBV4-2; d_gene: TRBD1; CDR3aa: CASSPSRLDRGNEQFF; CDR3nt: TGTGCCAGCAGCCCAAGTCGGCTAGACAGGGGAAATGAGCAGTTCTTC
j_gene: TRBJ2-2; abundance: many; v_gene: TRBV2; d_gene: .; CDR3aa: CASRTGTYNTGELFF; CDR3nt: TGTGCCAGCAGAACCGGGACTTACAACACCGGGGAGCTGTTTTTT
j_gene: TRBJ1-1; abundance: .; v_gene: TRBV25-1; d_gene: .; CDR3aa: CASSELIIGTRAFF; CDR3nt: TGTGCCAGCAGTGAATTAATTATCGGGACTAGAGCTTTCTTT
j_gene: TRBJ2-1; abundance: few; v_gene: TRBV30; d_gene: TRBD2; CDR3aa: CAWTGTRSYNEQFF; CDR3nt: TGTGCCTGGACCGGGACTAGATCCTACAATGAGCAGTTCTTC
j_gene: TRBJ2-7; abundance: many; v_gene: TRBV11-2; d_gene: TRBD1; CDR3aa: CASSLEGQEAYEQYF; CDR3nt: TGTGCCAGCAGCTTAGAGGGACAGGAAGCCTACGAGCAGTACTTC
j_gene: TRBJ2-1; abundance: .; v_gene: TRBV28; d_gene: .; CDR3aa: CASSLGGGSYSEQFF; CDR3nt: TGTGCCAGCAGTTTGGGAGGGGGATCCTACAGTGAGCAGTTCTTC
j_gene: TRBJ1-3; abundance: .; v_gene: TRBV4-1; d_gene: .; CDR3aa: CASSLDWDAPRHSGNTIYF; CDR3nt: TGCGCCAGCAGCCTCGACTGGGACGCACCAAGACACTCTGGAAACACCATATATTTT
j_gene: TRBJ1-2; abundance: few; v_gene: TRBV18; d_gene: .; CDR3aa: CASSPGRTEGYTF; CDR3nt: TGTGCCAGCTCACCAGGCAGGACTGAAGGCTACACCTTC
j_gene: TRBJ2-5; abundance: many; v_gene: TRBV20-1; d_gene: .; CDR3aa: CSARHRNQETQYF; CDR3nt: TGCAGTGCTAGACACAGGAACCAAGAGACCCAGTACTTC
j_gene: TRBJ2-1; abundance: .; v_gene: TRBV2; d_gene: .; CDR3aa: CASSGGEYNEQFF; CDR3nt: TGTGCCAGCAGTGGAGGAGAGTACAATGAGCAGTTCTTC
j_gene: TRBJ2-3; abundance: few; v_gene: TRBV25-1; d_gene: .; CDR3aa: CASSTPIGLATDTQYF; CDR3nt: TGTGCCAGCAGTACTCCGATTGGGTTGGCCACAGATACGCAGTATTTT
j_gene: TRBJ2-2; abundance: .; v_gene: TRBV18; d_gene: .; CDR3aa: CASSPGGDTGELFF; CDR3nt: TGTGCCAGCTCACCGGGGGGAGACACCGGGGAGCTGTTTTTT
j_gene: TRBJ2-1; abundance: few; v_gene: TRBV11-2; d_gene: .; CDR3aa: CASSPGPGVVNEQFF; CDR3nt: TGTGCCAGCAGCCCAGGGCCAGGGGTCGTCAATGAGCAGTTCTTC
j_gene: TRBJ1-1; abundance: few; v_gene: TRBV6-5; d_gene: .; CDR3aa: CASSYSGFEAFF; CDR3nt: TGTGCCAGCAGTTACAGTGGGTTTGAAGCTTTCTTT
j_gene: TRBJ2-5; abundance: few; v_gene: TRBV20-1; d_gene: TRBD2; CDR3aa: CSAIGLAVGETQYF; CDR3nt: TGCAGTGCTATTGGACTAGCGGTAGGGGAGACCCAGTACTTC
j_gene: TRBJ1-6; abundance: many; v_gene: TRBV3-1; d_gene: TRBD1; CDR3aa: CASSQGGTDNSPLHF; CDR3nt: TGTGCCAGCAGCCAAGGGGGGACAGATAATTCACCCCTCCACTTT
j_gene: TRBJ2-5; abundance: many; v_gene: TRBV6-5; d_gene: TRBD2; CDR3aa: CASSYSSGTSGSGETQYF; CDR3nt: TGTGCCAGCAGTTACTCATCCGGGACTAGCGGGAGTGGAGAGACCCAGTACTTC
j_gene: TRBJ2-2; abundance: once; v_gene: TRBV15; d_gene: TRBD2; CDR3aa: CATSRALGSGATGELFF; CDR3nt: TGTGCCACCAGCAGAGCCCTCGGTAGCGGGGCTACCGGGGAGCTGTTTTTT